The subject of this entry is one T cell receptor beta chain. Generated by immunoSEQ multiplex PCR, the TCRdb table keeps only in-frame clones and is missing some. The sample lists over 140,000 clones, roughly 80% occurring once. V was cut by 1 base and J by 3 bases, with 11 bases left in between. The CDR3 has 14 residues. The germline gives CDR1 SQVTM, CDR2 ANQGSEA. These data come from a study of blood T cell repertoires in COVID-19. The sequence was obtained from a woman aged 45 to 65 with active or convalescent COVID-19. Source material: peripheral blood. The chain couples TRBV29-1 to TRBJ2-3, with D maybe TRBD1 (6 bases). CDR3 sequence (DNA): TGCAGCGTTGAAGGGGGCAGGGGTACAGATACGCAGTATTTT. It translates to CSVEGGRGTDTQYF.